The 19 T cell receptor beta chains given below trace back to one sample, sequenced in a study of blood T cell repertoires in COVID-19. Only in-frame clones appear in the TCRdb table, and some are missing; sequencing was by immunoSEQ multiplex PCR. The sample lists about 34,000 clones; less than 95% were seen once. Sequencing was carried out using peripheral blood. These receptor sequences come from a man older than 75 with acute or convalescent COVID-19.

V and J are TRBV24-1 and TRBJ2-3, with 13 positions matching TRBD2. Trimming took 7 bases from V and 8 from J; bases not matched to a gene: 11. This CDR3 contains 16 residues. CDR1 and CDR2 from the germline V gene are KGHDR and SFDVKD. CDR3 amino acids: CATSDKRLAGGGTQYF. DNA for the CDR3: TGTGCCACCAGCGACAAGCGACTAGCGGGGGGCGGTACGCAGTATTTT.

The V gene is TRBV2, the J gene TRBJ2-5; 11 bases are shared with TRBD2. The V and J ends lost 3 bases and 2 bases, in that order; junction bases with no gene match: 8. Germline V lookup: CDR1 SNHLY, CDR2 FYNNEI. This CDR3 has 17 residues. Here the CDR3 reads CASSEPWLAGGQETQYF. CDR3 nucleotide sequence: TGTGCCAGCAGTGAGCCCTGGCTAGCGGGGGGTCAAGAGACCCAGTACTTC.

The rearrangement uses TRBV6-6 and TRBJ1-1; D uncertain. Between the trimmed V and J ends, which lost 7 bases and 3 bases, there was a span of 6 bases. Germline values: CDR1 MNHNY, CDR2 SVGAGI (reference sequence). The CDR3 covers 11 residues. The CDR3 reads CASNADTEAFF. In DNA form, the CDR3 reads TGTGCCAGCAACGCGGACACTGAAGCTTTCTTT.

The gene calls are TRBV5-1 and TRBJ1-4, with D possibly being TRBD1 (6 bases). V gave up 4 bases and J gave up 0 bases, with 7 bases separating them. The CDR3 runs 14 residues. Germline CDR1 SGHRS, CDR2 YFSETQ. CDR3 residues: CASSRTATNEKLFF. The CDR3 nucleotides are TGCGCCAGCAGCCGGACAGCAACTAATGAAAAACTGTTTTTT.

This chain uses TRBV3-1 (or the pseudogene TRBV3-2) with TRBJ2-1; a possible D gene is TRBD1 (6 bases). From germline, CDR1 is LGHDT and CDR2 YNNKEL (reference sequence). CDR3 size: 13 residues. Trimming cost V 5 bases and J 8 bases, with 13 bases left between them. CDR3 DNA sequence: TGTGCCAGCAGCACACAGGGTCTCGATGAGCAGTTCTTC. It yields the protein CASSTQGLDEQFF.

In this sample, this clone turned up once. The J gene is TRBJ2-5, the V gene TRBV5-1, with 10 bases matching TRBD2. Germline assignment: CDR1 SGHRS and CDR2 YFSETQ. The CDR3 has 17 amino acids. V lost 2 bases, J lost 2 bases, and 9 bases stayed unmatched. The CDR3 is CASSFIPPTSGQETQYF. As DNA, the CDR3 is TGCGCCAGCAGCTTTATACCGCCGACTAGCGGGCAAGAGACCCAGTACTTC. Full variable domain (rest looked up from reference TRBV5-1 and TRBJ2-5): KAGVTQTPRYLIKTRGQQVTLSCSPISGHRSVSWYQQTPGQGLQFLFEYFSETQRNKGNFPGRFSGRQFSNSRSEMNVSTLELGDSALYLCASSFIPPTSGQETQYFGPGTRLLVL.

About this clone itself: At one end the junction does not follow the germline gene, possibly because of a read error. V gene TRBV10-3 combines with J gene TRBJ2-7; 11 nucleotides agree with TRBD2. Looked up from germline, CDR1 is ENHRY and CDR2 is SYGVKD. The CDR3 contains 11 residues. The CDR3 reads CAIGLAGEQYF. The CDR3 DNA follows: TGCGCAATAGGACTAGCGGGCGAGCAGTACTTC.

V is TRBV11-2 and J is TRBJ1-3; TRBD1 agrees at 10 bases. Trimming took 5 bases from V and 7 from J; bases not matched to a gene: 5. The CDR3 consists of 14 residues. The V gene's germline CDR1 is SGHAT and CDR2 FQNNGV. The CDR3 loop is CASSRDRGGNTIYF. The DNA for the CDR3 is TGTGCCAGCAGCCGGGACAGGGGAGGGAACACCATATATTTT.

This sequence joins TRBV18 and TRBJ2-7; TRBD1 might be the D (7 bases). The CDR3 totals 15 residues. Germline values: CDR1 KGHSH, CDR2 LQKENI. The V gene lost 7 bases and the J gene lost 6 bases, with 22 bases spanning the gap. CDR3 bases: TGTGCCAGCTTTTCCTCGGCGGAGGGGGCGGGCGAGCAGTACTTC. Its translation: CASFSSAEGAGEQYF.

The V gene is TRBV21-1, the J gene TRBJ2-1; TRBD2 reflects the table's D call only, with no check against the DNA. TRBV21-1 is designated a pseudogene. The CDR3 sequence is 15 residues long. The CDR3 protein is CASGLDLPSWDEQFF. Written as DNA, the CDR3 is TGTGCCAGCGGCCTAGACCTCCCATCCTGGGATGAGCAGTTCTTC.

The rearrangement links TRBV28 to TRBJ2-2, with 10 bases aligning to TRBD2. Germline V gene data show CDR1 as MDHEN and CDR2 as SYDVKM. Trimming removed 5 bases from V and 1 base from J; junction bases left unmatched: 19. This CDR3 comprises 21 residues. CDR3 residues: CASSAPRVSGGARLNTGELFF. The DNA for the CDR3 is TGTGCCAGCAGTGCCCCCAGGGTGAGCGGGGGGGCTCGTCTGAACACCGGGGAGCTGTTTTTT.

The CDR3 DNA is TGCGCCAGCGGCGCCATACAGGGGGCGTATGAGCAGTACTTC. Amino acid sequence: CASGAIQGAYEQYF. The rearrangement joins TRBV5-1 to TRBJ2-7; 9 positions agree with TRBD1. V lost 7 bases and J lost 7; bases outside the gene matches: 12. Germline V gene sequence: CDR1 SGHRS, CDR2 YFSETQ. The CDR3 length is 14 residues.

The J gene is TRBJ1-2, the V gene TRBV19; D ambiguous. The ends were cut back, 6 bases at V and 5 bases at J, with 10 bases in the middle. CDR3 length: 12 amino acids. The germline gives CDR1 LNHDA, CDR2 SQIVND (reference sequence). As DNA, the CDR3 is TGTGCCAGTAGGAGGGATCGTTATGGCTACACCTTC. This gives the protein CASRRDRYGYTF. The whole variable domain, remainder taken from reference TRBV19 and TRBJ1-2, is DGGITQSPKYLFRKEGQNVTLSCEQNLNHDAMYWYRQDPGQGLRLIYYSQIVNDFQKGDIAEGYSVSREKKESFPLTVTSAQKNPTAFYLCASRRDRYGYTFGSGTRLTVV.

The V gene is TRBV19, the J gene TRBJ1-1; no reliable D call. V lost 6 bases and J 4 bases, leaving 24 bases between the germline ends. The germline gives CDR1 LNHDA, CDR2 SQIVND (reference sequence). The CDR3 covers 17 residues. CDR3 in amino acids: CASRTRRQTVTRTEAFF. DNA of the CDR3: TGTGCCAGTAGGACCCGCCGGCAGACTGTGACCCGCACTGAAGCTTTCTTT.

This chain joins TRBV2 and TRBJ2-7; 8 bases line up with TRBD1. The CDR3 is 13 amino acids. Germline CDR1 SNHLY, CDR2 FYNNEI. V trimming: 8 bases; J trimming: 3 bases; junction bases outside the gene matches: 6. CDR3: CASSVGQGYEQYF. CDR3 coding DNA: TGTGCCAGCTCGGTCGGACAGGGCTACGAGCAGTACTTC.

The rearrangement links TRBV4-2 to TRBJ2-7; 7 bases fit TRBD1. This CDR3 spans 14 amino acids. V shed 4 bases, J shed 2 bases, and the junction held 5 bases outside the gene matches. CDR1 LGHNA and CDR2 YNFKEQ come from the germline V gene. CDR3 loop: CASSLSGTAYEQYF. The CDR3, as DNA: TGTGCCAGCAGCCTTTCCGGGACAGCCTACGAGCAGTACTTC.

The CDR3 loop is CASSFNPYEQYF. CDR3 DNA sequence: TGTGCCAGCAGTTTTAATCCCTACGAGCAGTACTTC. V gene TRBV12-3 or TRBV12-4 combines with J gene TRBJ2-7; no firm D call. The CDR3 is made up of 12 amino acids. Trimming removed 3 bases from V and 2 bases from J, with 5 bases in between.

The V and J genes are TRBV7-8 and TRBJ2-5, with TRBD1 as a possible D gene (6 bases). Germline CDR1 is SGHVS and CDR2 is FQNEAQ. This CDR3 spans 16 amino acids. V lost 2 bases and J 2 bases, leaving 15 bases between the germline ends. This CDR3 is CASSLNRAGTQETQYF. CDR3 bases: TGTGCCAGCAGCTTAAACAGGGCAGGGACACAAGAGACCCAGTACTTC.

The CDR3 nucleotides read TGCAGCGTTGAAAACACCATGAACACTGAAGCTTTCTTT. It is translated as CSVENTMNTEAFF. The chain recombines TRBV29-1 with TRBJ1-1; D is undetermined. With 2 bases removed from V and 0 bases from J, the gap between germline ends came to 7 bases. The CDR3 contains 13 residues. Germline-derived CDR1 and CDR2 are SQVTM and ANQGSEA.